The 6 T cell receptor beta chains given below trace back to one sample, sequenced in a study of control samples from healthy donors and cancer patients. Assay: immunoSEQ multiplex PCR; the TCRdb copy retains only in-frame clones and omits some. The table lists approximately 100,000 clones, around 88% of them singletons. The sequencing sample was made of PBMCs. These receptors were obtained from a man aged 55 to 69 with lung cancer.

The rearrangement joins TRBV11-3 to TRBJ2-1; TRBD2 aligns across 8 bases. The ends lost 5 bases at V and 10 bases at J; junction bases unmatched: 10. From germline, CDR1 is SGHNT and CDR2 YENEEA. The CDR3 spans 14 residues. Here the CDR3 DNA reads TGTGCCAGCAGCCCTCCCCTCGGGAGGGAGGAGCAGTTCTTC. Translating it yields CASSPPLGREEQFF.

This chain uses TRBV5-1 with TRBJ1-2, with D possibly being TRBD1 (5 bases). Germline V gene sequence: CDR1 SGHRS, CDR2 YFSETQ. The CDR3 consists of 15 residues. The V and J ends lost 4 bases and 4 bases respectively, with 17 bases between them. In DNA, the CDR3 is TGCGCCAGCAGCCAAAATCAGGGCGGAATCTATGGCTACACCTTC. It yields the protein CASSQNQGGIYGYTF.

The chain recombines TRBV30 with TRBJ2-5; TRBD1 aligns across 7 bases. Germline assignment: CDR1 GTSNPN and CDR2 SVGIG (reference sequence). The CDR3 consists of 12 residues. Germline trimming cut 0 bases from V and 7 bases from J; bases unmatched to any gene: 2. CDR3 loop: CAWSVNRGTQYF. In nucleotides, the CDR3 is TGTGCCTGGAGTGTAAACAGGGGGACCCAGTACTTC.

This clone was seen a few times. The CDR3 coding sequence is TGTGCCAGCAGTGAAAACGTGGAACACCCGAACACTGAAGCTTTCTTT. Protein product: CASSENVEHPNTEAFF. This chain links TRBV6-4 with TRBJ1-1, with unresolved D. Germline CDR1 reads MRHNA; CDR2 reads SNTAGT. Trimming took off 3 bases at V and 1 base at J, with 15 bases between the two ends. CDR3 length: 16 amino acids.

V gene TRBV7-3 combines with J gene TRBJ2-2; D not certain. CDR1 is SGHTA, CDR2 FQGTGA, per germline. The CDR3 extends over 15 amino acids. V was trimmed by 4 bases and J by 4 bases, leaving 13 bases between them. This CDR3 reads CASSSHDTRTGELFF. The DNA for the CDR3 is TGTGCCAGCAGCTCACACGACACCCGCACCGGGGAGCTGTTTTTT. The full variable domain, with the rest looked up from reference TRBV7-3 and TRBJ2-2, is GAGVSQTPSNKVTEKGKYVELRCDPISGHTALYWYRQSLGQGPEFLIYFQGTGAADDSGLPNDRFFAVRPEGSVSTLKIQRTERGDSAVYLCASSSHDTRTGELFFGEGSRLTVL.

This clone was counted once. The rearrangement links TRBV3-1 (or the pseudogene TRBV3-2) to TRBJ2-1; 9 bases are shared with TRBD1. CDR3 length: 15 residues. Per germline, CDR1 LGHDT and CDR2 YNNKEL (reference sequence). V shed 6 bases and J 6 bases; nucleotides not matched to a gene: 9. This CDR3 is CASSRPQGAGNEQFF. CDR3 sequence (DNA): TGTGCCAGCAGTCGACCACAGGGGGCCGGCAATGAGCAGTTCTTC.